This T cell receptor (beta chain) is from a study of T cell repertoires in cytomegalovirus infection (dated by TCRdb to between 2018 and 2020). Study-level background: Because public TCR beta signatures pointed to carriage of CMV infection together with the matching HLA type, the HLA type of each donor mattered for the analysis. Broader findings and caveats from the paper: In both this cohort and an independent roughly 350-donor cohort, the cumulative frequency of public TCR beta family members distinguished carriers of CMV infection plus the relevant HLA type. In the ex vivo response, HLA-C-restricted CMV-specific TCR beta clonotypes were dominant, and in two of eight donors the single most frequent clonotype came from this HLA-C-restricted group.

This clonotype was recorded at least ten times. The specificity of this receptor is unknown. There are no base qualities to consult, and no much larger clone falls within one base. The sequencing machine was an Illumina HiSeq 1500. TCRdb trimmed the raw reads at Q25, called clones with MiXCR and kept productive beta chains. Identical CDR3 proteins give one entry, which carries the most common genes and DNA. In all, the sample holds 150,000 to 200,000 distinct CDR3 sequences, and approximately 20% of those were seen once. The ten largest make up around 2.7% of the sample. From cysteine to phenylalanine, the CDR3 is 17 amino acids long. Kept here is only the CDR3 DNA, which spans 51 bases and is read in frame from base 1. As encoded in the germline V gene (reference sequence), CDR1 is SEHNR while CDR2 is FQNEAQ. At the junction V is shortened by 3 bases and J by 3 bases; bases outside the gene matches: 10.

The receptor was isolated from a human donor in good health (CMV status not recorded). Some clones in this sample may be carry-over from other donors' samples. The V and J segments used are TRBV7-9 and TRBJ1-5, with 8 bases in between that match TRBD1. The sequenced material came from PBMCs. In nucleotide form, the sequence is TGTGCCAGCAGCTTGAGCCAGACAGGGGCGAACAATCAGCCCCAGCATTTT. This gives the protein CASSLSQTGANNQPQHF. With the portions outside the CDR3 filled from the reference TRBV7-9 and TRBJ1-5 genes, the complete variable region becomes DTGVSQNPRHKITKRGQNVTFRCDPISEHNRLYWYRQTLGQGPEFLTYFQNEAQLEKSRLLSDRFSAERPKGSFSTLEIQRTEQGDSAMYLCASSLSQTGANNQPQHFGDGTRLSIL.